This TCR beta chain emerged from a study of OX40 agonist ivuxolimab in advanced cancers. Regarding the study as a whole: The mean number of expanded clones was higher in CD8+ T cells than in CD4+. Blood T cells, both CD4+ and CD8+, expanded clonally by week 6 at 0.1 to 3.0 mg/kg. Antigen specificity was not determined for the expanded peripheral T cells.

The protocol was immunoSEQ multiplex PCR, while the TCRdb copy is restricted to in-frame clones and leaves out a portion. The table lists fewer than 70,000 clones, 84% of them singletons. This CDR3 is 13 amino acids long. Germline values: CDR1 SGHAT, CDR2 FQDESV (reference sequence). Trimming shortened V by 5 bases and J by 5 bases, and 10 bases separated the two germline ends. Of note for this clone: Its antigen remains unidentified.

The sample was CD4+ or CD8+ T cells sorted from blood, taken in a trial of the OX40 agonist ivuxolimab. This receptor was identified in an adult with an advanced solid tumor such as melanoma, head and neck, liver or kidney cancer. The chain has TRBV11-1 and TRBJ1-5; a weak D match, TRBD1 (6 bases). CDR3 residues: CASSQKGDQPQHF. The DNA for the CDR3 is TGTGCCAGCAGCCAGAAGGGGGATCAGCCCCAGCATTTT. Full variable domain (missing parts from reference TRBV11-1 and TRBJ1-5): EAEVAQSPRYKITEKSQAVAFWCDPISGHATLYWYRQILGQGPELLVQFQDESVVDDSQLPKDRFSAERLKGVDSTLKIQPAELGDSAMYLCASSQKGDQPQHFGDGTRLSIL.